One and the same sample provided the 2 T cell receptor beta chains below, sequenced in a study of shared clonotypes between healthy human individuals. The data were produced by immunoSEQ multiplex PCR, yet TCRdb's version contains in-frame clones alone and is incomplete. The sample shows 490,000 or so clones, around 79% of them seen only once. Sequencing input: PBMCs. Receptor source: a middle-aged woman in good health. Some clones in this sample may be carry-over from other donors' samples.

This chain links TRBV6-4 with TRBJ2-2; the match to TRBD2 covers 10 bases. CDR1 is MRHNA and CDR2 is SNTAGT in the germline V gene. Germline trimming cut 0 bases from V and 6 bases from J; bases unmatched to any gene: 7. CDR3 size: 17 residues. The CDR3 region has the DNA TGTGCCAGCAGTGACTCGACGCTAGCGGGAGTTTCCGGGGAGCTGTTTTTT. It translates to CASSDSTLAGVSGELFF.

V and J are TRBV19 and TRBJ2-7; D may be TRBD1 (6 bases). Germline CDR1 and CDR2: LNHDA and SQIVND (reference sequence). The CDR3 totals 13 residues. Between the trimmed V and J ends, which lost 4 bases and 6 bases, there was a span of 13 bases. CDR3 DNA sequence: TGTGCCAGTAGTACCCGGGACAAATTCGAGCAGTACTTC. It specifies CASSTRDKFEQYF.